The rows below give T cell receptor beta chains drawn from one sample of a study of CD8 T cells in ankylosing spondylitis. TCRdb passed the 5' RACE reads through MiXCR, listing each CDR3 protein once. The sample includes about 160,000 distinct CDR3 sequences, 18% of them seen just once. Sample: blood, either unsorted or a sorted T cell fraction (not recorded which). The receptors derive from a male donor with ankylosing spondylitis or in good health (not recorded which). Both conserved end residues are part of each CDR3. The D gene is left open where the match is weak. Size values are once, few and many counts, or a class for expanded clones, and some rows have none.

many,TRBV18,TRBD1,TRBJ2-7,TGTGCCAGCAGCCCCGGGACAGGGACCTACGAGCAGTACTTC,CASSPGTGTYEQYF
NA,TRBV12-3/TRBV12-4,TRBD2,TRBJ2-2,TGTGCCAGCAGGCCTCGACTAGCGGGAGTCACCGGGGAGCTGTTTTTT,CASRPRLAGVTGELFF
many,TRBV6-5,NA,TRBJ2-7,TGTGCCAGCAGTTACTCTCCCGGGTCGTATGAGGGAAACGAGCAGTACTTC,CASSYSPGSYEGNEQYF
NA,TRBV7-2,NA,TRBJ2-2,TGTGCCAGCAGCTTCGGGGGGCAGTACACCGGGGAGCTGTTTTTT,CASSFGGQYTGELFF
many,TRBV2,NA,TRBJ1-1,TGTGCCAGCAGTGATATGGCGGCAGCTGAAGCTTTCTTT,CASSDMAAAEAFF
many,TRBV5-1,NA,TRBJ2-7,TGCGCCAGCAGCTTGGCCCAAGGGGGCGGGGGAGAGCAGTACTTC,CASSLAQGGGGEQYF
NA,TRBV4-1,NA,TRBJ1-1,TGCGCCAGCAGCCAAGCTCCTCGGGTGAACACTGAAGCTTTCTTT,CASSQAPRVNTEAFF
many,TRBV5-1,NA,TRBJ2-3,TGCGCCAGCAGCATAGGACTCACCACTAGCACAGATACGCAGTATTTT,CASSIGLTTSTDTQYF
many,TRBV6-2/TRBV6-3,TRBD2,TRBJ2-3,TGTGCCAGCAGTTACTCGTTAGGACTAGCTGGCGATACGCAGTATTTT,CASSYSLGLAGDTQYF
few,TRBV2,NA,TRBJ2-3,TGTGCCAGCATGGGGAGAGATACCACAGATACGCAGTATTTT,CASMGRDTTDTQYF
many,TRBV28,TRBD1,TRBJ2-7,TGTGCCAGCAGTTCTTGGACAGGGAGCTACGAGCAGTACTTC,CASSSWTGSYEQYF
many,TRBV5-1,TRBD2,TRBJ2-1,TGCGCCAGCAGCCCGGTGGCTATTACTAGCGGGAGGAGAGATGAGCAGTTCTTC,CASSPVAITSGRRDEQFF
few,TRBV6-2/TRBV6-3,NA,TRBJ2-4,TGTGCCAGCAGTTACTCCGCCAGGGGCAACGACATTCAGTACTTC,CASSYSARGNDIQYF
many,TRBV15,NA,TRBJ1-5,TGTGCCACCAGCAAACCTTCTGTCGTTTCGAGCAATCAGCCCCAGCATTTT,CATSKPSVVSSNQPQHF
few,TRBV21-1,NA,TRBJ1-5,TGTGCCAGCAGCAAAGAGGGGGCAGGGCGGACAGATCAGCCCCAGCATTTT,CASSKEGAGRTDQPQHF
NA,TRBV28,TRBD2,TRBJ2-3,TGTGCCAGCAGTCGGACTAGCGGGAGGGCCTCAGATACGCAGTATTTT,CASSRTSGRASDTQYF
few,TRBV18,NA,TRBJ2-7,TGTGCCAGCTCTCCAGGGTGGGAGCAGTACTTC,CASSPGWEQYF
many,TRBV4-2,TRBD1,TRBJ2-1,TGTGCCAGCAGCCCAGCCCAAGGGGGACAGAGCTCCTACAATGAGCAGTTCTTC,CASSPAQGGQSSYNEQFF
many,TRBV5-1,NA,TRBJ2-1,TGCGCCAGCAGCTTGGAAGCAAGCGGTCCGGGCTCCTACAATGAGCAGTTCTTC,CASSLEASGPGSYNEQFF
few,TRBV18,NA,TRBJ1-1,TGTGCCAGCTCACCACGACAGGAAGGGACTGAAGCTTTCTTT,CASSPRQEGTEAFF
NA,TRBV1,NA,TRBJ1-1,TGCACCAGCAGCCAAGAGGGTAGTAGGACTGAAGCTTTCTTT,CTSSQEGSRTEAFF
many,TRBV28,NA,TRBJ1-1,TGTGCCAGCAACTGGGCAGATATGAACACTGAAGCTTTCTTT,CASNWADMNTEAFF
NA,TRBV29-1,NA,TRBJ1-1,TGCAGCGTTGCCAGGAACACTGAAGCTTTCTTT,CSVARNTEAFF
few,TRBV4-1,TRBD1,TRBJ1-2,TGCGCCAGCAGCCAAGACCCGACAGGGGGGAGAGGCTACACCTTC,CASSQDPTGGRGYTF
NA,TRBV7-6,NA,TRBJ2-7,TGTGCCAGCAGCGCAACGGTAGGGGTTGCTCACGAGCAGTACTTC,CASSATVGVAHEQYF
NA,TRBV3-1,NA,TRBJ2-2,TGTGCCAGCAGCCAAGTGGGCAGTTGGGAGCTGTTTTTT,CASSQVGSWELFF
many,TRBV28,TRBD1,TRBJ1-3,TGTGCCACCAGACAGGGGCCTGGAAACACCATATATTTT,CATRQGPGNTIYF
NA,TRBV4-1,TRBD1,TRBJ1-2,TGCGCCAGCAGCCAATTTTACAGGGGTAACTATGGCTACACCTTC,CASSQFYRGNYGYTF
few,TRBV10-3,NA,TRBJ2-5,TGTGCCATCGGTTTGGGCAGCCAAGAGACCCAGTACTTC,CAIGLGSQETQYF
many,TRBV15,NA,TRBJ1-5,TGTGCCACCAGCAGAGAGGGTAATCAGCCCCAGCATTTT,CATSREGNQPQHF
many,TRBV18,TRBD2,TRBJ2-1,TGTGCCAGCTCACCAGGACTAGCGGGAGAAGGCTATGAGCAGTTCTTC,CASSPGLAGEGYEQFF
NA,TRBV6-1,NA,TRBJ2-1,TGTGCCACCACTCGGGGGACCGAGTGGAATGAGCAGTTCTTC,CATTRGTEWNEQFF
many,TRBV6-2/TRBV6-3,TRBD1,TRBJ2-5,TGTGCCAGCAACATGCGGACAGGGGTAGAGACCCAGTACTTC,CASNMRTGVETQYF
few,TRBV7-9,NA,TRBJ1-1,TGTGCCAGCAGCTTCCCTCGGGAAGGGTCCACTAACACTGAAGCTTTCTTT,CASSFPREGSTNTEAFF
many,TRBV12-3/TRBV12-4,NA,TRBJ1-1,TGTGCCAGCAGGCCCTGGGGGGGTGGGACTGAAGCTTTCTTT,CASRPWGGGTEAFF
many,TRBV10-3,TRBD1,TRBJ2-5,TGTGCCATCAGGATAAGGGACAGGGATGTGGAGACCCAGTACTTC,CAIRIRDRDVETQYF
NA,TRBV5-1,TRBD1,TRBJ1-6,TGCGCCAGCAGTACTCGGACAGGGAGTAATTCACCCCTCCACTTT,CASSTRTGSNSPLHF
many,TRBV28,NA,TRBJ2-3,TGTGCCATCCACCCCTCGACAAGCTCGACTTCTAGCACAGATACGCAGTATTTT,CAIHPSTSSTSSTDTQYF
few,TRBV5-1,NA,TRBJ2-7,TGCGCCAGCAGCTTGGAGGGGGGCGTAGTTACCTACGAGCAGTACTTC,CASSLEGGVVTYEQYF
many,TRBV5-5,NA,TRBJ1-3,TGTGCCAGCAGCTTGGAGGGAACGGACCGTTTAGATGGAAACACCATATATTTT,CASSLEGTDRLDGNTIYF
few,TRBV6-5,NA,TRBJ2-1,TGTGCCAGCAGTTACTCGAGAGTGAGCTCCTACAATGAGCAGTTCTTC,CASSYSRVSSYNEQFF
NA,TRBV27,NA,TRBJ2-7,TGTGCCAGCAGTTTAACCGGTTTCGGGACCTACGAGCAGTACTTC,CASSLTGFGTYEQYF
once,TRBV19,NA,TRBJ2-7,TGTGCCAGTAGTATGGGGCCCTCCTACGAGCAGTACTTC,CASSMGPSYEQYF
few,TRBV23-1,NA,TRBJ2-1,TGCGCCAGCAGTCTCGGGCGGGATGAGCAGTTCTTC,CASSLGRDEQFF
many,TRBV20-1,TRBD2,TRBJ2-3,TGCAGTGCTAGAGTTCCAGCGGGAGGACTAGATACGCAGTATTTT,CSARVPAGGLDTQYF
few,TRBV7-8,TRBD2,TRBJ2-1,TGTGCCAGCAGCTCCGGGACTAGCGGGAGGCCCTACAATGAGCAGTTCTTC,CASSSGTSGRPYNEQFF
many,TRBV5-1,NA,TRBJ1-1,TGCGCCAGCACCCCGGGTGGAGGGACGAACACTGAAGCTTTCTTT,CASTPGGGTNTEAFF
few,TRBV5-1,NA,TRBJ2-3,TGCGCCAGCAGCTTGGCAGGACCCCGAGTTCGCCTAAGTAGCACAGATACGCAGTATTTT,CASSLAGPRVRLSSTDTQYF
many,TRBV4-2,TRBD1,TRBJ1-5,TGTGCCAGCAGCCAAGAAGGCGACAGGGGGAATCAGCCCCAGCATTTT,CASSQEGDRGNQPQHF
few,TRBV6-1,NA,TRBJ2-4,TGTGCCAGCAGTGAAGCGGTGTACGTAGTTCAGTACTTC,CASSEAVYVVQYF
NA,TRBV12-3/TRBV12-4,TRBD1,TRBJ2-4,TGTGCCAGCAGGTCCCGGGACAGCCAAAACATTCAGTACTTC,CASRSRDSQNIQYF
many,TRBV12-3/TRBV12-4,NA,TRBJ2-7,TGTGCCAGCAGTGCATCCGGGACCGCTTTTTCCGACGAGCAGTACTTC,CASSASGTAFSDEQYF
many,TRBV6-2/TRBV6-3,TRBD2,TRBJ2-1,TGTGCCAGCACTCCCACGCCGTTTAGCGGGAGCTCCTACAATGAGCAGTTCTTC,CASTPTPFSGSSYNEQFF
NA,TRBV30,NA,TRBJ1-1,TGTGCCTGGAGAGGGCAGGGATACACTGAAGCTTTCTTT,CAWRGQGYTEAFF
many,TRBV10-2,NA,TRBJ2-4,TGCGCCAGCAGTGAGTCGGGCGGGCTAGCCAAAAACATTCAGTACTTC,CASSESGGLAKNIQYF
NA,TRBV20-1,NA,TRBJ2-7,TGCAGTGCTAGAGATTGGGGGACCCTTCGGGGCCAGCAGTACTTC,CSARDWGTLRGQQYF
few,TRBV7-3,NA,TRBJ2-2,TGTGCCAGCAGCTTAAGTATTCACACCGGGGAGCTGTTTTTT,CASSLSIHTGELFF
NA,TRBV28,NA,TRBJ2-3,TGTGCCAGCACCCTCCAGCATACGCAGTATTTT,CASTLQHTQYF
many,TRBV7-3,NA,TRBJ1-1,TGTGCCAGCAGCTCCCTTCCGGGGGCAGACACTGAAGCTTTCTTT,CASSSLPGADTEAFF